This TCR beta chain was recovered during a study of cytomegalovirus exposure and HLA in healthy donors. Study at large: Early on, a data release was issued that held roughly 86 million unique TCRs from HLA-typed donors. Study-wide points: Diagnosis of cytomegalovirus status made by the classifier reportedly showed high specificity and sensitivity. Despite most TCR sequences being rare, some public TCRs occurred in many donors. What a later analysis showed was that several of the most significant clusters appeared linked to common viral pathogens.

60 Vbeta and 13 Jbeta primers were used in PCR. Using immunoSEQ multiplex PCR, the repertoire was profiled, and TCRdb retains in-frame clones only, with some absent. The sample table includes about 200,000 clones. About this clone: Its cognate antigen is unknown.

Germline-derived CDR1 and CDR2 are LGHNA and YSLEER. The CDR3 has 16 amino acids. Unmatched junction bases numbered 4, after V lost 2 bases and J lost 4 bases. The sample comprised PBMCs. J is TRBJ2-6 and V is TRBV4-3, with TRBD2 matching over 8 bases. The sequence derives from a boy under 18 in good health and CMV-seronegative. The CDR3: CASSQSGGTGANVLTF. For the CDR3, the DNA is TGCGCCAGCAGCCAAAGCGGGGGTACCGGGGCCAACGTCCTGACTTTC.